A selection of T cell receptor beta chains follows, all from one sample in a study of metastatic and nonmetastatic thyroid tumors. TCRdb reprocessed the PCR reads using MiXCR. The table records about 19,000 clones, roughly 17% of them present only once. Material for sequencing was blood. The origin of the receptors is a male donor with papillary thyroid cancer or a benign thyroid nodule (not recorded which). Some clones in this sample may be carry-over from other donors' samples. Each CDR3 is given with its conserved first and last residue. D genes are given only for firm matches. Clone size is not always given. Where it is, it says once, few, many or a class for expanded clones.

size	D	length	V	J	CDR3	DNA
many	-	13	TRBV7-6	TRBJ2-7	CASSLGADYEQYF	TGTGCCAGCAGCTTAGGCGCAGATTACGAGCAGTACTTC
-	-	14	TRBV5-6	TRBJ1-2	CASSLAVTNYGYTF	TGTGCCAGCAGCTTAGCGGTGACTAACTATGGCTACACCTTC
medium-sized	TRBD2	19	TRBV5-1	TRBJ2-5	CASSLSLAGGSIDQETQYF	TGCGCCAGCAGCTTGAGTCTAGCGGGAGGGTCCATCGATCAAGAGACCCAGTACTTC
many	-	13	TRBV10-1	TRBJ2-2	CASSDPGAGELFF	TGCGCCAGCAGTGATCCGGGGGCCGGGGAGCTGTTTTTT
many	TRBD2	16	TRBV6-6	TRBJ2-1	CASSYGLAETYNEQFF	TGTGCCAGCAGTTACGGACTAGCGGAGACTTACAATGAGCAGTTCTTC
many	-	13	TRBV3-1	TRBJ1-2	CASRPQLGYGYTF	TGTGCCAGCAGACCTCAGCTGGGGTATGGCTACACCTTC
many	-	15	TRBV12-3/TRBV12-4	TRBJ2-1	CASSQRLSSYNEQFF	TGTGCCAGCAGTCAACGACTAAGCTCCTACAATGAGCAGTTCTTC
many	TRBD2	15	TRBV19	TRBJ2-2	CASSILAGNTGELFF	TGTGCCAGTAGTATTCTAGCGGGGAACACCGGGGAGCTGTTTTTT
many	-	16	TRBV24-1	TRBJ2-2	CATSDLSGALTGELFF	TGTGCCACCAGTGATTTATCAGGGGCGCTCACCGGGGAGCTGTTTTTT
many	-	16	TRBV3-1	TRBJ2-2	CASSRFGTTKGGELFF	TGTGCCAGCAGCCGCTTTGGGACAACTAAAGGCGGGGAGCTGTTTTTT
few	-	14	TRBV27	TRBJ2-7	CASSFGTPPYEQYF	TGTGCCAGCAGTTTCGGGACACCTCCCTACGAGCAGTACTTC
many	-	18	TRBV14	TRBJ2-6	CASSPWQGRVSGANVLTF	TGTGCCAGCAGCCCCTGGCAGGGTAGAGTCTCTGGGGCCAACGTCCTGACTTTC
once	-	13	TRBV5-8	TRBJ1-5	CASSRDSNQPQHF	TGTGCCAGCAGCCGGGATAGCAATCAGCCCCAGCATTTT
many	TRBD1	12	TRBV20-1	TRBJ1-2	CSASLYRGGYTF	TGCAGTGCTAGCCTTTACAGGGGAGGCTACACCTTC
-	-	16	TRBV4-1	TRBJ2-2	CASSQVDLVSTGELFF	TGCGCCAGCAGCCAAGTTGATCTAGTCAGTACCGGGGAGCTGTTTTTT
many	-	16	TRBV7-6	TRBJ2-7	CASSTSGTLGLGEQYF	TGTGCCAGCAGCACCTCGGGGACCCTTGGCCTCGGCGAGCAGTACTTC
many	-	13	TRBV29-1	TRBJ1-2	CSGTDILNYGYTF	TGCAGCGGGACGGACATCCTTAACTATGGCTACACCTTC
-	TRBD1	12	TRBV20-1	TRBJ1-2	CSVLDRDGGYTF	TGCAGTGTTTTGGACAGGGATGGGGGCTACACCTTC
-	-	11	TRBV7-8	TRBJ2-7	CASSYDYEQYF	TGTGCCAGCAGCTACGACTACGAGCAGTACTTC
-	-	16	TRBV4-3	TRBJ2-7	CASSQDRQRRSYEQYF	TGCGCCAGCAGCCAAGATCGTCAGCGGAGATCCTACGAGCAGTACTTC
many	-	12	TRBV3-1	TRBJ1-2	CASSQGTRGYTF	TGTGCCAGCAGCCAAGGGACTCGCGGCTACACCTTC
many	-	13	TRBV20-1	TRBJ2-3	CSARVSTKDTQYF	TGCAGTGCTAGAGTATCGACGAAAGATACGCAGTATTTT
many	-	12	TRBV5-6	TRBJ1-3	CASRGAGNTIYF	TGTGCCAGCAGGGGGGCTGGAAACACCATATATTTT
many	TRBD2	18	TRBV6-2/TRBV6-3	TRBJ2-3	CASSYSPTSGADTDTQYF	TGTGCCAGCAGTTACAGCCCGACTAGCGGAGCTGACACAGATACGCAGTATTTT
many	TRBD2	16	TRBV6-1	TRBJ2-1	CASSPVRLAGGDEQFF	TGTGCCAGCAGCCCTGTCCGTCTAGCGGGAGGCGATGAGCAGTTCTTC
many	-	11	TRBV20-1	TRBJ2-7	CSAGLTYEQYF	TGCAGTGCCGGGCTTACCTACGAGCAGTACTTC
many	-	15	TRBV6-5	TRBJ2-7	CASSYSITGNYEQYF	TGTGCCAGCAGTTACTCGATAACAGGGAACTACGAGCAGTACTTC
many	-	14	TRBV14	TRBJ1-1	CASSQNRWGTEAFF	TGTGCCAGCAGCCAGAATCGGTGGGGCACTGAAGCTTTCTTT
-	-	16	TRBV2	TRBJ2-1	CASSAEDSLFYNEQFF	TGTGCCAGCAGTGCTGAGGACTCCTTATTCTACAATGAGCAGTTCTTC
medium-sized	-	15	TRBV6-1	TRBJ1-1	CASKESRGYDTEAFF	TGTGCCAGCAAAGAATCTCGGGGTTACGACACTGAAGCTTTCTTT
few	TRBD1	18	TRBV6-5	TRBJ2-2	CASMPLPGQGRNTGELFF	TGTGCCAGCATGCCCCTCCCGGGACAGGGGCGAAACACCGGGGAGCTGTTTTTT
-	-	14	TRBV20-1	TRBJ2-7	CSAPPVGSGYEHYF	TGCAGTGCTCCCCCCGTCGGGAGCGGTTACGAGCATTACTTC
many	-	16	TRBV15	TRBJ2-5	CATSRDGGTDQETQYF	TGTGCCACCAGCAGAGATGGGGGGACGGACCAAGAGACCCAGTACTTC
many	-	13	TRBV30	TRBJ2-1	CAWRGNSQNEQFF	TGTGCCTGGAGGGGGAACAGCCAAAATGAGCAGTTCTTC
many	-	15	TRBV11-3	TRBJ2-1	CASSSGPSSYNEQFF	TGTGCCAGCAGCTCCGGACCCAGCTCCTACAATGAGCAGTTCTTC
many	-	16	TRBV12-3/TRBV12-4	TRBJ1-6	CASRQRSGAVNSPLHF	TGTGCCAGCAGGCAACGGTCAGGGGCGGTGAATTCACCCCTCCACTTT
-	TRBD1	16	TRBV4-1	TRBJ1-2	CASSQGQRTGPYGYTF	TGCGCCAGCAGCCAAGGTCAACGGACAGGCCCATATGGCTACACCTTC
many	-	14	TRBV2	TRBJ1-1	CASSEWTKNTEAFF	TGTGCCAGCAGTGAATGGACAAAGAACACTGAAGCCTTCTTT
-	-	16	TRBV4-2	TRBJ1-1	CAISQEMPGRDTEAFF	TGTGCCATCAGCCAAGAGATGCCGGGGAGGGACACTGAAGCTTTCTTT
many	-	13	TRBV5-4	TRBJ2-7	CASRAAGAHEQYF	TGTGCCAGCAGGGCTGCGGGGGCCCACGAGCAGTACTTC
-	-	16	TRBV20-1	TRBJ2-5	CSAPLWDRVRRETKYF	TGCAGTGCTCCTTTGTGGGACAGAGTCAGGCGGGAGACCAAGTACTTC
many	-	16	TRBV11-2	TRBJ2-6	CASSTENRAGANVLTF	TGTGCCAGCAGCACGGAAAACAGGGCTGGGGCCAACGTCCTGACTTTC
few	-	15	TRBV28	TRBJ1-3	CASSIQGPPPNTIYF	TGTGCCAGCAGCATCCAGGGGCCCCCCCCCAACACCATATATTTT
-	-	15	TRBV2	TRBJ2-5	CASGLFGQNQETQYF	TGTGCCAGCGGACTGTTCGGACAGAACCAAGAGACTCAGTACTTC
many	-	10	TRBV20-1	TRBJ2-1	CSAVFNEQFF	TGCAGTGCCGTTTTTAATGAGCAGTTCTTC
many	-	14	TRBV14	TRBJ1-1	CASSQGDPTIEAFF	TGTGCCAGCAGCCAAGGCGACCCAACCATTGAAGCTTTCTTT
many	TRBD1	15	TRBV28	TRBJ2-7	CASTETGIKGYEQYF	TGTGCCAGCACCGAGACAGGGATTAAAGGCTACGAGCAGTACTTC
many	-	13	TRBV6-1	TRBJ1-6	CASSEQGHSPLHF	TGTGCCAGCAGTGAACAGGGCCATTCACCCCTCCACTTT
medium-sized	TRBD1	15	TRBV4-3	TRBJ2-7	CASSQDRGVSWGRVF	TGCGCCAGCAGCCAGGACAGGGGTGTTTCGTGGGGAAGGGTCTTC
medium-sized	-	13	TRBV4-1	TRBJ2-3	CASSRLEIDTQYF	TGCGCCAGCAGCCGCTTAGAGATAGATACGCAGTATTTT
-	-	19	TRBV11-2	TRBJ1-4	CASSYRQESNRRSSEKLFF	TGTGCCAGCAGCTACAGACAGGAATCGAACCGGCGGAGTTCTGAAAAACTGTTTTTT
many	-	14	TRBV12-3/TRBV12-4	TRBJ2-7	CASSLFSGAREQYF	TGTGCCAGCAGTTTATTTTCAGGGGCGAGGGAGCAGTACTTC
many	TRBD2	18	TRBV28	TRBJ2-1	CASSPRRFSGSRNDEQFF	TGTGCCAGCAGTCCCCGGCGTTTTAGCGGGAGCCGTAACGATGAGCAGTTCTTC
-	-	8	TRBV30	TRBJ2-1	CAWGREFF	TGTGCCTGGGGCCGCGAGTTCTTC
-	-	15	TRBV4-1	TRBJ1-5	CASSPDGGDHQPQHF	TGCGCCAGCAGCCCGGATGGGGGAGATCATCAGCCCCAGCATTTT